Listed below are T cell receptor beta chains from one sample, sequenced in a study of blood T cell repertoires in COVID-19. Produced via immunoSEQ multiplex PCR; TCRdb's table is partial and in-frame only. The table includes 280,000 or so clones, approximately 83% detected once. Sequences were obtained from peripheral blood. These receptors were collected from a woman aged 25 to 39 who had recovered from COVID-19. CDR3s include the opening cysteine and the closing phenylalanine or tryptophan. The D gene is left open where the match is weak. Some rows have no size entry. The others give once, few or many, or a class for an expanded clone.

TRBJ2-1 TRBD2 TRBV19 NA CASSMRTSGSGYEQFF TGTGCCAGTAGTATGCGGACTAGCGGGAGTGGGTATGAGCAGTTCTTC
TRBJ2-2 NA TRBV29-1 NA CSVRLPNTGELFF TGCAGCGTTCGACTACCTAACACCGGGGAGCTGTTTTTT
TRBJ2-1 NA TRBV5-1 NA CASSWAGVANEQFF TGCGCCAGCAGCTGGGCCGGGGTTGCGAATGAGCAGTTCTTC
TRBJ1-2 TRBD1 TRBV18 NA CASSPAGDRVYGYTF TGTGCCAGCTCACCAGCCGGAGACAGGGTGTATGGCTACACCTTC
TRBJ1-2 TRBD1 TRBV30 NA CAWIALRQGGGYTF TGTGCCTGGATCGCCCTTCGACAGGGGGGAGGCTACACCTTC
TRBJ1-2 TRBD1 TRBV28 NA CASSAAGQNYGYTF TGTGCCAGCAGTGCGGCGGGACAGAACTATGGCTACACCTTC
TRBJ1-2 NA TRBV2 once CASSEQDYGYTF TGTGCCAGCAGTGAACAGGATTATGGCTACACCTTC
TRBJ1-1 NA TRBV27 few CASSLSIGGPEAFF TGTGCCAGCAGTTTATCGATTGGGGGCCCTGAAGCTTTCTTT
TRBJ2-7 NA TRBV11-2 NA CASSLEGRGGEQYF TGTGCCAGCAGCTTAGAAGGGCGGGGAGGCGAGCAGTACTTC
TRBJ2-1 TRBD2 TRBV6-2/TRBV6-3 once CASSKLSGTNDEQFF TGTGCCAGCAGCAAACTTAGCGGGACGAATGATGAGCAGTTCTTC
TRBJ2-7 TRBD2 TRBV2 NA CASTHKVGTSGANYEQYF TGTGCCAGCACCCATAAAGTCGGGACTAGCGGGGCTAACTACGAGCAGTACTTC
TRBJ2-2 NA TRBV11-2 NA CASSLGTDINTGELFF TGTGCCAGCAGCTTAGGGACAGACATTAACACCGGGGAGCTGTTTTTT
TRBJ1-1 NA TRBV21-1 few CASSLQCEAFF TGTGCCAGCAGCTTACAGTGTGAAGCTTTCTTT
TRBJ2-4 NA TRBV25-1 NA CASSESGIGGELQYF TGTGCCAGCAGTGAATCCGGCATAGGAGGTGAACTTCAGTACTTC
TRBJ2-1 TRBD2 TRBV18 NA CASSSTSDLDEQFF TGTGCCAGCTCATCGACTAGCGATTTGGATGAGCAGTTCTTC
TRBJ1-1 TRBD1 TRBV6-5 NA CASRRDRVEAFF TGTGCCAGCAGACGCGACAGGGTTGAAGCTTTCTTT
TRBJ1-5 TRBD1 TRBV27 NA CASSLGQGNQPQHF TGTGCCAGCAGTCTCGGACAGGGCAATCAGCCCCAGCATTTT
TRBJ2-7 NA TRBV2 NA CASRRVKALGEEYF TGTGCCAGCAGGAGGGTTAAGGCCCTTGGAGAGGAGTACTTC
TRBJ2-1 NA TRBV3-1/TRBV3-2 NA CASSQAGEQFF TGTGCCAGCAGCCAAGCGGGTGAGCAGTTCTTC
TRBJ2-7 NA TRBV12-3/TRBV12-4 NA CASSPRVYEQYF TGTGCCAGCAGTCCCAGGGTCTACGAGCAGTACTTC
TRBJ2-7 NA TRBV5-4 NA CASSIGVSYEQYF TGTGCCAGCAGCATCGGGGTATCCTACGAGCAGTACTTC
TRBJ2-5 TRBD2 TRBV5-4 NA CASSLGRGAQETQYF TGTGCCAGCAGCTTGGGGCGGGGGGCCCAAGAGACCCAGTACTTC
TRBJ2-1 TRBD2 TRBV2 NA CASDGSSLAGVYNEQFF TGTGCCAGCGATGGGTCCTCGCTAGCGGGAGTCTACAATGAGCAGTTCTTC
TRBJ2-7 NA TRBV7-5 NA CARSSPSAYEQYF TGTGCCAGAAGCTCCCCTTCGGCCTACGAGCAGTACTTC
TRBJ1-6 TRBD1 TRBV6-5 NA CASSYSGQGKSPLHF TGTGCCAGCAGTTACTCGGGACAGGGGAAATCACCCCTCCACTTT
TRBJ2-6 NA TRBV5-5 NA CASLSGREAGANVLTF TGTGCCAGCTTAAGTGGCAGGGAGGCTGGGGCCAACGTCCTGACTTTC
TRBJ2-2 TRBD2 TRBV10-3 NA CAISVPSGGTNTGELFF TGTGCCATCAGTGTCCCCTCGGGGGGAACGAACACCGGGGAGCTGTTTTTT
TRBJ1-6 NA TRBV30 NA CAWRGTRGGNSPLHF TGTGCCTGGAGGGGGACAAGGGGCGGGAATTCACCCCTCCACTTT
TRBJ2-5 NA TRBV5-1 NA CASSRTFRVRSQETQYF TGCGCCAGCAGCCGGACATTCAGGGTGAGGAGCCAAGAGACCCAGTACTTC
TRBJ2-7 TRBD1 TRBV29-1 NA CSVVLQQGVYF TGCAGCGTTGTCCTACAACAGGGGGTATACTTC
TRBJ2-7 TRBD2 TRBV6-6 NA CASSPAGDLYEQYF TGTGCCAGCTCCCCCGCGGGGGATCTCTACGAGCAGTACTTC
TRBJ2-7 NA TRBV5-6 few CASSLEGVPYEQYF TGTGCCAGCAGCTTGGAGGGAGTCCCCTACGAGCAGTACTTC
TRBJ1-5 TRBD1 TRBV4-3 NA CASSQVGDRGSPQHF TGCGCCAGCAGCCAAGTTGGGGACAGGGGTTCGCCCCAGCATTTT
TRBJ2-2 NA TRBV28 NA CASSLSQTGELFF TGTGCCAGCAGTTTATCCCAGACCGGGGAGCTGTTTTTT
TRBJ2-2 TRBD1 TRBV6-6 NA CASSPKGDRATGELFF TGTGCCAGCAGCCCTAAGGGGGACAGGGCAACGGGGGAGCTGTTTTTT
TRBJ1-1 NA TRBV12-3/TRBV12-4 NA CASSFGEGTEAFF TGTGCCAGCAGTTTCGGGGAGGGCACTGAAGCTTTCTTT
TRBJ1-5 NA TRBV10-3 NA CAIAPGDRNNQPQHF TGTGCCATTGCGCCAGGGGACCGTAACAATCAGCCCCAGCATTTT
TRBJ1-1 NA TRBV15 NA CATSRFRVMNTEAFF TGTGCCACCAGCAGATTTCGGGTAATGAACACTGAAGCTTTCTTT
TRBJ2-7 NA TRBV5-4 few CASSVGGFYEQYF TGTGCCAGCAGCGTAGGGGGTTTCTACGAGCAGTACTTC
TRBJ1-1 NA TRBV10-3 NA CAISEVVLARGVNTEAFF TGTGCCATCAGTGAGGTTGTCCTGGCGCGGGGAGTGAACACTGAAGCTTTCTTT
TRBJ2-7 NA TRBV6-5 NA CASSSGFATGEQYF TGTGCCAGCAGCTCCGGGTTCGCAACGGGTGAGCAGTACTTC
TRBJ1-1 TRBD1 TRBV13 NA CASSLTRTGVQAFF TGTGCCAGCAGCTTAACCCGGACAGGGGTCCAAGCTTTCTTT
TRBJ1-2 NA TRBV3-1/TRBV3-2 NA CASSHESNYGYTF TGTGCCAGCAGCCATGAGTCTAACTATGGCTACACCTTC
TRBJ2-1 TRBD1 TRBV2 NA CANSHGTGVGNEQFF TGTGCCAACTCCCATGGGACAGGGGTAGGCAATGAGCAGTTCTTC
TRBJ2-5 TRBD2 TRBV12-3/TRBV12-4 NA CASSRGGGTQYF TGTGCCAGCAGCCGGGGCGGGGGGACCCAGTACTTC
TRBJ2-5 TRBD1 TRBV7-9 NA CASSKGTEQETQYF TGTGCCAGCAGCAAAGGGACAGAACAAGAGACCCAGTACTTC